The TCR beta chain described here comes from a study of blood T cell repertoires in COVID-19. Study background: Donors in the United States, Italy and Spain gave samples during acute or convalescent COVID-19. In each case, the material was cDNA or gDNA derived from T cells, B-cell-depleted T cells, or PBMCs.

Study processing details: Using reference gene primer amplification, nucleated cell counts were estimated. Sequencing used immunoSEQ multiplex PCR; TCRdb keeps in-frame clones, though not all of them. The DNA gave D and trimming, while V, J and clone size come from that table. There are 200,000 to 250,000 clones in the sample; 85% occur only once, and approximately 5.1% lies in the top ten. This CDR3 comprises 15 residues. Germline loops: CDR1 WNHNN, CDR2 SYGVQD (reference sequence). Seattle-derived patients entered the study during active infection and were followed longitudinally. The sequenced sample consisted of peripheral blood. The gene calls are TRBV10-1 and TRBJ1-3; 9 bases are shared with TRBD1. This TCR came from a man aged 50 to 60 with COVID-19, enrolled during active disease. This chain's CDR3 is CDPIGTGFSGNTIYF. Written as DNA, the CDR3 is TGCGATCCCATAGGGACAGGGTTCTCTGGAAACACCATATATTTT.